Described below is a single TCR beta chain sequence and its context. Its antigen is currently not known. The record has no base qualities; no much larger clone is one base away. This entry comes from a study of T-cell memory formation after mild COVID-19 (dated by TCRdb to the early 2020s). At the level of the whole study: TCR sequence clusters from the two donors were largely donor specific. Longitudinal TCRalpha and TCRbeta repertoire sequencing tracked T-cell clones expanding and contracting after mild COVID-19 in a couple of donors. The cohort was made up of two young adult volunteers, one female and one male, who were previously healthy.

The investigation overall reported the following: Contracting CD4+ clones were located mainly in the CM and EM memory subsets, whereas CD8+ clones were found to be enriched in EMRA. The detection of some responding clones in pre-infection memory suggests that pre-existing cross-reactive memory T cells joined the SARS-CoV-2 response. From day 15 to 85, contracting clones showed balanced CD4/CD8 phenotypes, whereas a second wave of clones that expanded from day 15 to 37 leaned towards CD4+. Whether the second-wave clones peaking on day 37 were SARS-CoV-2 specific was not confirmed. Only two mild cases were covered by the study, and larger cohorts that include severe cases with pre-infection samples were considered necessary.

Sequencing took place on an Illumina NovaSeq 6000. cDNA libraries for TCRalpha and TCRbeta were prepared by 5'RACE using constant-segment primers, with sample barcodes and unique molecular identifiers added. RNA was extracted from every sample with Trizol reagent. Amplification of the libraries took two PCR steps, and the second step added a second sample barcode plus Illumina TruSeq adapters. Libraries were sequenced on an Illumina NovaSeq with 2 x 150 bp paired-end reads. In the original analysis: With migec v1.2.7, reads were demultiplexed and then collapsed into UMI-guided consensus sequences. With mixcr v2.1.11, UMI consensuses were aligned to TRA and TRB V and J templates and assembled into clonotypes. Clonotypes were classified as expanded or contracted when called significant by both edgeR and NoisET, with noise models trained on biological replicates. For edgeR calls, the thresholds were a false discovery rate-adjusted p below 0.01 and a log2 fold-change of 1. As an exploratory analysis of dynamics, max-normalized trajectories of the 1000 most abundant clonotypes were examined by PCA with hierarchical clustering. Separately sequenced CD4+ and CD8+ repertoires were used to assign a CD4 or CD8 phenotype to each responding clone. TCRdb cleaned the public reads at Q25 with fastp, built clones with MiXCR and kept in-frame beta chains. For every CDR3 protein sequence, its rows merge into one entry that carries the most common genes and DNA. The V and J calls and clone size are TCRdb's, not the authors'. This sample comprises tens of thousands of distinct CDR3 sequences, roughly 23% of them detected only once. The ten largest clones represent under 50% of the sample.

The germline V gene encodes CDR1 SGDLS and CDR2 YYNGEE. V is clipped by 3 bases and J by 6 bases, and the sequence between their germline boundaries is 16 bases long. The CDR3 sequence holds 15 residues, the cysteine and phenylalanine included. The sequence is cut down to CDR3 DNA, 45 bases in frame from base 1. Ficoll-Paque density gradient centrifugation was used to isolate PBMCs. This receptor was identified in a young man who had mild COVID-19 (a few samples of this study predate the infection). The sample titles of this study are shuffled in the database, so cell type and time point are left out; the donor was told from shared clones. The chain was built from TRBV9 and TRBJ2-1, with the D call tentatively TRBD1 or TRBD2, each fitting 5 bases. Sequenced sample: PBMCs or a T cell subset sorted from them (not recorded which). At the DNA level, the sequence is TGTGCCAGCAGCGCTGGGGCGGGTCCGGGCAATGAGCAGTTCTTC. Protein translation: CASSAGAGPGNEQFF.